The source of this T cell receptor beta chain is a study of T cell changes during pregnancy in multiple sclerosis. Clones were read by immunoSEQ multiplex PCR, and TCRdb kept only the in-frame ones, dropping some. The table lists about 70,000 clones, around 94% of them singletons, with less than 0.6% in the top ten. V lost 2 bases and J 6 bases, leaving 16 bases between the germline ends. The CDR3 loop spans 15 amino acids. Germline V gene lookup returns CDR1 MNHEY and CDR2 SVGAGI. This receptor was identified in a female donor with multiple sclerosis, enrolled in a pregnancy study. Source: peripheral blood, taken in the third trimester of pregnancy. The chain is built from TRBV6-5 and TRBJ1-2; a weak D match, TRBD1 (6 bases). The CDR3 is CASSYDGGAWNGYTF. CDR3 nucleotide sequence: TGTGCCAGCAGTTACGATGGGGGGGCGTGGAATGGCTACACCTTC.